This paragraph reports one T cell receptor (beta chain). No antigen is known for it. The sample comes from a study of T cell responses to AZD1222 COVID-19 vaccine. Study-level results: Samples come after the peak T cell response, not at day 14. Nearly half of spike-specific TCRs reportedly target variant regions that are unmutated in the B.1.351 and B.1.1.7 variants. A rise in Spike-specific TCR breadth and depth followed two AZD1222 doses.

This CDR3 is 14 amino acids long. Trimming shortened V by 4 bases and J by 3 bases, and 9 bases separated the two germline ends. Germline loops: CDR1 MRHNA, CDR2 SNTAGT. Clones were read by immunoSEQ multiplex PCR, and TCRdb kept only the in-frame ones, dropping some. The table records some 200,000 clones, around 92% of them present only once. The J gene is TRBJ2-2, the V gene TRBV6-4, with no clear D. The receptor comes from an adult in good health. This specimen consisted of peripheral blood, obtained on day 0 of AZD1222 vaccination. CDR3: CASSVGYDTGELFF. CDR3 sequence (DNA): TGTGCCAGCAGTGTGGGGTACGACACCGGGGAGCTGTTTTTT.